This passage covers 3 T cell receptor beta chains from one sample sequenced in a study of shared clonotypes between healthy human individuals. The data were produced by immunoSEQ multiplex PCR, yet TCRdb's version contains in-frame clones alone and is incomplete. The sample has some 550,000 clones, less than 98% seen once. Material for sequencing was naive CD4+ T cells sorted from blood. Subset of the sample: CD45RA+ positively selected. All receptors come from a woman in her thirties in good health.

The chain joins TRBV18 to TRBJ1-2, with D unclear. Germline CDR1 and CDR2: KGHSH and LQKENI. The CDR3 loop spans 15 amino acids. With 1 base removed from V and 2 bases from J, the gap between germline ends came to 11 bases. CDR3 coding DNA: TGTGCCAGCTCACCACTCTTCGATCCGAACTATGGCTACACCTTC. It yields the protein CASSPLFDPNYGYTF.

The rearrangement joins TRBV10-1 to TRBJ1-2; D gene unclear. The CDR3 length is 13 residues. V lost 0 bases and J 4 bases, leaving 6 bases between the germline ends. CDR1 WNHNN and CDR2 SYGVQD come from the germline V gene (reference sequence). This CDR3 is CASSESSLYGYTF. The DNA of the CDR3 is TGCGCCAGCAGTGAGTCATCCCTCTATGGCTACACCTTC.

This clone came up once. The chain joins TRBV28 to TRBJ2-7; either TRBD1 or TRBD2 may supply D (6 bases each). Trimming cost V 3 bases and J 3 bases, with 15 bases left between them. This CDR3 spans 15 amino acids. Germline V gene data show CDR1 as MDHEN and CDR2 as SYDVKM. The CDR3 protein is CASSLGGAIHYEQYF. The CDR3 DNA follows: TGTGCCAGCAGTTTGGGGGGCGCAATACACTACGAGCAGTACTTC.